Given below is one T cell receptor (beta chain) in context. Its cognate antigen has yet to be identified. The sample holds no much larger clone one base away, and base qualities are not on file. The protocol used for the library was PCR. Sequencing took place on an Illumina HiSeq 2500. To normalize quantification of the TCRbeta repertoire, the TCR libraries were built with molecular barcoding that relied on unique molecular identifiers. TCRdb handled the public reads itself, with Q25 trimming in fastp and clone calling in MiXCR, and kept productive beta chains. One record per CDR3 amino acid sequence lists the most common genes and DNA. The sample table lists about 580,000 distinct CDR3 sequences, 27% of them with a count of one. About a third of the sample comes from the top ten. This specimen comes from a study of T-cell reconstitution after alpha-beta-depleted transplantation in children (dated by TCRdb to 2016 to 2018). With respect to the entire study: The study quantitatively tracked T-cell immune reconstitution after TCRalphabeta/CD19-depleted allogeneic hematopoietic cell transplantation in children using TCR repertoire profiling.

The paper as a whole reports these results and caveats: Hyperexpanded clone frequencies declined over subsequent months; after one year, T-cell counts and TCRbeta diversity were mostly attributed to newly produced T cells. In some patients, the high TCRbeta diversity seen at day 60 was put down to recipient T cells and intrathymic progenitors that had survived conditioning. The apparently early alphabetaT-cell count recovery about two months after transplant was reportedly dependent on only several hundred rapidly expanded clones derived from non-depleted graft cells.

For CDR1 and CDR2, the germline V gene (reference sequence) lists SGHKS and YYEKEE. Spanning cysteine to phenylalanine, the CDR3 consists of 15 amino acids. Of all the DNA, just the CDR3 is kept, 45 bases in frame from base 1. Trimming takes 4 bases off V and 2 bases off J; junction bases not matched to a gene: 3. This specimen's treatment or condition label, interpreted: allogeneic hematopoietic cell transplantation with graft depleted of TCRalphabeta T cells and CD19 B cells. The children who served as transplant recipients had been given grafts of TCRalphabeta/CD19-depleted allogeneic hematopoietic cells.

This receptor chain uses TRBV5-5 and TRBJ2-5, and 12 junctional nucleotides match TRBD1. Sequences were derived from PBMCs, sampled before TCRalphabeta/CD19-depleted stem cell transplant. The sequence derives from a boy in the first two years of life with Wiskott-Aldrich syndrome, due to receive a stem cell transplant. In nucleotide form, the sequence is TGTGCCAGCAGCCGGGGACAGGGGGCTCAAGAGACCCAGTACTTC. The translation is CASSRGQGAQETQYF.